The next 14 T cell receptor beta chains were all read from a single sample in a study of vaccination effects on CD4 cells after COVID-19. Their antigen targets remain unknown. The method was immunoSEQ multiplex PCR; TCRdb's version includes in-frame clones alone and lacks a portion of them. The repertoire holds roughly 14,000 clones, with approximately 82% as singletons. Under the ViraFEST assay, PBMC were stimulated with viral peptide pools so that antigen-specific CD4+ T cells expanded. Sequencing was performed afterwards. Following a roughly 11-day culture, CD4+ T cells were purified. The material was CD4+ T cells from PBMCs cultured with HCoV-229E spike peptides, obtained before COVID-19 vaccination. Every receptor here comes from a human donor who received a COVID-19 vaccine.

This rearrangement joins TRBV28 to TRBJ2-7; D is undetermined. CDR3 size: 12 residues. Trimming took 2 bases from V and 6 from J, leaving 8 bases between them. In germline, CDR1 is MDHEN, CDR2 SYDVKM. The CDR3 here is CASSLRVLEQYF. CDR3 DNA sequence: TGTGCCAGCAGTTTAAGGGTTCTCGAGCAGTACTTC.

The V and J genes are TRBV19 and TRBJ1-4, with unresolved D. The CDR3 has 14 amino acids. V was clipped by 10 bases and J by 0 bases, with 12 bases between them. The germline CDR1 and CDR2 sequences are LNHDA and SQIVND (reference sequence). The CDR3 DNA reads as TGTGCCACCACACTAACCCCAACTAATGAAAAACTGTTTTTT. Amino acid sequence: CATTLTPTNEKLFF.

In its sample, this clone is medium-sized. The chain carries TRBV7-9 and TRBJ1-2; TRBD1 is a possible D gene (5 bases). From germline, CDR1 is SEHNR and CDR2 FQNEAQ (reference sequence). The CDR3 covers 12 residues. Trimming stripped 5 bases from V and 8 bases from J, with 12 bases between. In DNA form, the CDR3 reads TGTGCCAGCAGCGGGCAGGGTGGCGGCTACACCTTC. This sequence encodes CASSGQGGGYTF.

CDR3 sequence reads: CASSQGRTAIYF. CDR3 in DNA: TGTGCCAGCAGCCAGGGTAGGACGGCCATATATTTT. V gene TRBV14 combines with J gene TRBJ1-3; D unclear. The germline V gene encodes CDR1 SGHDN and CDR2 FVKESK. The length of the CDR3 is 12 residues. V lost 3 bases and J lost 11, with 11 bases in between.

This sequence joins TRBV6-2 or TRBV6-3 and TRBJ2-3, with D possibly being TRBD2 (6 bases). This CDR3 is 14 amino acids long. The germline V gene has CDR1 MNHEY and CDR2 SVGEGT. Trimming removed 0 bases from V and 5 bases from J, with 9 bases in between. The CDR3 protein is CASSYSRRGDTQYF. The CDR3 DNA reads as TGTGCCAGCAGTTACTCGAGGAGGGGAGATACGCAGTATTTT.

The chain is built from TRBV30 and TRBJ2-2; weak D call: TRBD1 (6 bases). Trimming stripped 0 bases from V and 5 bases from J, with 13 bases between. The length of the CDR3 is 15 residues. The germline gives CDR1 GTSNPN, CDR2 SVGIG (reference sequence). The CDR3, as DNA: TGTGCCTGGAGTGTAAGGGGGTTGGCGACCGGGGAGCTGTTTTTT. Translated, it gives CAWSVRGLATGELFF.

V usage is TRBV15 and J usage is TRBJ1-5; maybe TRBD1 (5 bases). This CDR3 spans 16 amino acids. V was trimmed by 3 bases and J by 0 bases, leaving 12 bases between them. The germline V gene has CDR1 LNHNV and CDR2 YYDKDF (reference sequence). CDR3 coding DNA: TGTGCCACCAGCAGGATGCCGGGGGGTAGCAATCAGCCCCAGCATTTT. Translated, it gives CATSRMPGGSNQPQHF.

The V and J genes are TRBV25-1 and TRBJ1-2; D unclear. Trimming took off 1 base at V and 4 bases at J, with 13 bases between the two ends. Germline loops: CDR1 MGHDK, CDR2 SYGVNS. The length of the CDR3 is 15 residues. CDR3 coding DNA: TGTGCCAGCAGTGAATCAAGAGTTCTAGGCTATGGCTACACCTTC. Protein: CASSESRVLGYGYTF.

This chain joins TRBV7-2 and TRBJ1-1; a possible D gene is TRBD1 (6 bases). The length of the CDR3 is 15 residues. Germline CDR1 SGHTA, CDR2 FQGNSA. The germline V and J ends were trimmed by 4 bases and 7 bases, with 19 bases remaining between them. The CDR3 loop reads CASSSMAGAGGEAFF. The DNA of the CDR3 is TGTGCCAGCAGCTCCATGGCAGGGGCCGGGGGTGAAGCTTTCTTT.

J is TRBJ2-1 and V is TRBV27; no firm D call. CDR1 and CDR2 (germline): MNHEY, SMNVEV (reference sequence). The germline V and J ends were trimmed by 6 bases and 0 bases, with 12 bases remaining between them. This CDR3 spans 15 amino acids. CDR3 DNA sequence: TGTGCCAGCAGGAAATTGCAGTCCTCCTACAATGAGCAGTTCTTC. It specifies CASRKLQSSYNEQFF.

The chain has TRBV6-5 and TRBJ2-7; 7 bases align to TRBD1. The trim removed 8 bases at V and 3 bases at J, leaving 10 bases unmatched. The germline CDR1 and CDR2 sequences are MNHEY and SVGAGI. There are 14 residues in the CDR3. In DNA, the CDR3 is TGTGCCAGCCGACAGGGACAATACTACTACGAGCAGTACTTC. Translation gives CASRQGQYYYEQYF.

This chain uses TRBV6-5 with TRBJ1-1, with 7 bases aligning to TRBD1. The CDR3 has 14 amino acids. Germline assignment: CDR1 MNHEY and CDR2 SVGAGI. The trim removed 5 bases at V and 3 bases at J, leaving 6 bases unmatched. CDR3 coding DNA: TGTGCCAGCAGTCCCACAGGGACAGACACTGAAGCTTTCTTT. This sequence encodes CASSPTGTDTEAFF.

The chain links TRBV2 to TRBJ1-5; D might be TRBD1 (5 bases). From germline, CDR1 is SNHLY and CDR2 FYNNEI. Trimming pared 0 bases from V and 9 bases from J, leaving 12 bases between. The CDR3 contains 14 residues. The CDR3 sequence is CASSEARRGSPQHF. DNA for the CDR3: TGTGCCAGCAGTGAAGCGCGGAGGGGCTCGCCCCAGCATTTT.

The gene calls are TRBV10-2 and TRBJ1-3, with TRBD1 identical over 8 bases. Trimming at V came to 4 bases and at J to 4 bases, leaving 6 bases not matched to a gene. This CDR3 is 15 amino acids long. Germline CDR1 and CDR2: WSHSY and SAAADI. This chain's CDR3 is CASSGRQGYGNTIYF. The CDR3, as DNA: TGCGCCAGCAGTGGGAGACAGGGGTACGGAAACACCATATATTTT.